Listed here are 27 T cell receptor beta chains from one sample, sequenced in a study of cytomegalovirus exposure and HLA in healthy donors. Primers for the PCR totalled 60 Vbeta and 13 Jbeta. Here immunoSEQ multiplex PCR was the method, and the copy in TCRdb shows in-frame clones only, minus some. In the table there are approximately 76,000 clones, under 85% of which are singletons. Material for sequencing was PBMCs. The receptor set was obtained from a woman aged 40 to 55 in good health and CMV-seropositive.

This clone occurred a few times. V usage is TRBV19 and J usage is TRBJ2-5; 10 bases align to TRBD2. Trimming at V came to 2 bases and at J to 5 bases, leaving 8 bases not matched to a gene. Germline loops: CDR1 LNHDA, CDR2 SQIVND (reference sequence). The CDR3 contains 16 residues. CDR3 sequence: CASSIFGGTSVETQYF. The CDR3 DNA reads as TGTGCCAGTAGTATATTCGGGGGGACTAGCGTGGAGACCCAGTACTTC.

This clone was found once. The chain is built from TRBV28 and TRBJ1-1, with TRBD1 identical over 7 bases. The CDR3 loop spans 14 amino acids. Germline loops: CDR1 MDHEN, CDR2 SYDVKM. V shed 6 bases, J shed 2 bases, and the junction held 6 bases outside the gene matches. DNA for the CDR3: TGTGCCAGCAGCAAGGGACAGTTTAACACTGAAGCTTTCTTT. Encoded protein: CASSKGQFNTEAFF.

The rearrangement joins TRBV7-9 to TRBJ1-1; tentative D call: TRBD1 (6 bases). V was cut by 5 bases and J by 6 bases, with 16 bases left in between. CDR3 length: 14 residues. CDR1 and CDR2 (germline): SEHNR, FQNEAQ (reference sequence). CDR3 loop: CASSPHGGAPEAFF. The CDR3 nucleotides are TGTGCCAGCAGCCCGCACGGGGGGGCCCCTGAAGCTTTCTTT.

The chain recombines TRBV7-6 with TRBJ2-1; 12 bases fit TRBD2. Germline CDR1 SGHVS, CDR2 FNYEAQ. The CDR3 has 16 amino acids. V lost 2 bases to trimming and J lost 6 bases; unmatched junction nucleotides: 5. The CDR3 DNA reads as TGTGCCAGCAGCTTATCTAGCGGGAGGGTGATCAATGAGCAGTTCTTC. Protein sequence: CASSLSSGRVINEQFF.

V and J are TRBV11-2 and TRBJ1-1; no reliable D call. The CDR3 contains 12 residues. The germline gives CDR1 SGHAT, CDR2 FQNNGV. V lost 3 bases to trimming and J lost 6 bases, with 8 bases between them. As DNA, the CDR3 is TGTGCCAGCAGCTTTCTAGAGGCTGAAGCTTTCTTT. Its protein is CASSFLEAEAFF.

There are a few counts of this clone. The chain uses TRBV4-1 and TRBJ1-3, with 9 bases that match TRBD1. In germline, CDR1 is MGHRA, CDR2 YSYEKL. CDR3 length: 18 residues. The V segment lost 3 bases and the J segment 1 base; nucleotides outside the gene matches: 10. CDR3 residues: CASSQKLTGQGSGNTIYF. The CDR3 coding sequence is TGCGCCAGCAGCCAGAAACTCACGGGACAGGGTTCTGGAAACACCATATATTTT.

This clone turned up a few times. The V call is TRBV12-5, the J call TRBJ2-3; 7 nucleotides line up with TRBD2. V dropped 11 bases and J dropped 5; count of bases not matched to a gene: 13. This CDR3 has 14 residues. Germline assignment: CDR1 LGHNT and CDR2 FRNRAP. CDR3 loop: CADASGGNLDTQYF. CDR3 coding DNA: TGTGCTGACGCCTCGGGGGGTAATCTAGATACGCAGTATTTT.

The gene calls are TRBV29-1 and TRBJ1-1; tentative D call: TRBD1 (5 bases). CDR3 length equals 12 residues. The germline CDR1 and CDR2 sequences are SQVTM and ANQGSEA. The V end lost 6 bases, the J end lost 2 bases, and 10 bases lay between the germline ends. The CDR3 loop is CSVRQTNTEAFF. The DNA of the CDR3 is TGCAGCGTCCGACAGACTAACACTGAAGCTTTCTTT. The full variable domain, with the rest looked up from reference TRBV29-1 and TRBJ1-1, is SAVISQKPSRDICQRGTSLTIQCQVDSQVTMMFWYRQQPGQSLTLIATANQGSEATYESGFVIDKFPISRPNLTFSTLTVSNMSPEDSSIYLCSVRQTNTEAFFGQGTRLTVV.

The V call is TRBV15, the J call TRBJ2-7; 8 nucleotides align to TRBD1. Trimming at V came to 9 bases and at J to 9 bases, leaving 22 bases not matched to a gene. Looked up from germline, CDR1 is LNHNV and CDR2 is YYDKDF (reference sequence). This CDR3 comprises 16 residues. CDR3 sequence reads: CATPDGRGQVLRGQYF. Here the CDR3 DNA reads TGTGCCACGCCTGACGGGCGGGGACAGGTCCTGAGGGGGCAGTACTTC.

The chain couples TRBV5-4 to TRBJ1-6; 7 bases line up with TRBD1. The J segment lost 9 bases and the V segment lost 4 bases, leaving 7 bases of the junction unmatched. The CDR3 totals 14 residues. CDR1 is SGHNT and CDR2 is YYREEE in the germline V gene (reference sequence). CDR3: CASSRDRVTSPLHF. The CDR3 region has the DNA TGTGCCAGCAGCCGAGACAGGGTTACTTCACCCCTCCACTTT.

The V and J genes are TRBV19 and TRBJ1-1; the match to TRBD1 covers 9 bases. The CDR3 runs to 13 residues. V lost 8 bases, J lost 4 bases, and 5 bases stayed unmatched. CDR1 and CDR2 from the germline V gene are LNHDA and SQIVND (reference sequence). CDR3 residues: CASGTGKSTEAFF. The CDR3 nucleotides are TGTGCCAGTGGGACAGGGAAGTCCACTGAAGCTTTCTTT.

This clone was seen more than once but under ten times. The CDR3, as DNA: TGCGCCAGCAGCTTGTCAGTCCAGGGGGCAGGGGAAAAACTGTTTTTT. Its protein is CASSLSVQGAGEKLFF. The chain uses TRBV5-1 and TRBJ1-4, with 8 positions matching TRBD1. The germline CDR1 and CDR2 sequences are SGHRS and YFSETQ. This CDR3 has 16 amino acids. The trim removed 1 base at V and 8 bases at J, leaving 10 bases unmatched.

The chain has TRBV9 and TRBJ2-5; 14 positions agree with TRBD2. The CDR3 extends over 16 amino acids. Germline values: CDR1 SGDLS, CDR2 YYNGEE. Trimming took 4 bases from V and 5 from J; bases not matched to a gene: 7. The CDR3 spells CASSPRLAGGRETQYF. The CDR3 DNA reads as TGTGCCAGCAGCCCGCGACTAGCGGGGGGGCGGGAGACCCAGTACTTC.

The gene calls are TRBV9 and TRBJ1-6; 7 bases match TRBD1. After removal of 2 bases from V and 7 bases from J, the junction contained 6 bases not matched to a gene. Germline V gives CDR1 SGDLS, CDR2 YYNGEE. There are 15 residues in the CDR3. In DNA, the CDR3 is TGTGCCAGCAGCGTTCGAGACAGGGTAAATTCACCCCTCCACTTT. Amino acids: CASSVRDRVNSPLHF.

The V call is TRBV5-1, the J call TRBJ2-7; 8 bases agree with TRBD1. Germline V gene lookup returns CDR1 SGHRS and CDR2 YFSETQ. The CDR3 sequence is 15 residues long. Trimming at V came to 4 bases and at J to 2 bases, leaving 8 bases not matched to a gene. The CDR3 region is CASSPIQTGAYEQYF. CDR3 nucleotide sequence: TGCGCCAGCAGCCCAATCCAGACAGGGGCCTACGAGCAGTACTTC.

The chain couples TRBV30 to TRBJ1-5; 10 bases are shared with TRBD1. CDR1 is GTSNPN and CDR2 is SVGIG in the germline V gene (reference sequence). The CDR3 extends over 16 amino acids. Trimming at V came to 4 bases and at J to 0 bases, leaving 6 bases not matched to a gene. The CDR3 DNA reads TGTGCCTGGAAGGGACAGGGGCGTTCTAGCAATCAGCCCCAGCATTTT. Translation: CAWKGQGRSSNQPQHF.

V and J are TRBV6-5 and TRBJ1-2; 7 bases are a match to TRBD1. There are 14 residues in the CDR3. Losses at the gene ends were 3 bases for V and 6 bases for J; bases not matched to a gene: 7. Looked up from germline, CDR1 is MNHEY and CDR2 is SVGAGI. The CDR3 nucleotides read TGTGCCAGCAGTTATAAAGGGGGCTTCAATGGCTACACCTTC. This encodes CASSYKGGFNGYTF.

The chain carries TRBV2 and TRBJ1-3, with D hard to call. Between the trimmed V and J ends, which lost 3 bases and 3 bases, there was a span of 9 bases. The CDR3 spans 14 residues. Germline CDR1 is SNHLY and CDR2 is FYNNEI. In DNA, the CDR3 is TGTGCCAGCAGTGAGGTGGGGAGTGGAAACACCATATATTTT. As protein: CASSEVGSGNTIYF.

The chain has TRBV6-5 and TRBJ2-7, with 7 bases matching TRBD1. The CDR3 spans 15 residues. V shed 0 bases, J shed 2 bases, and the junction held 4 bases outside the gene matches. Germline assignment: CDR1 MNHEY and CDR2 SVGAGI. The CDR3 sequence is CASSYSGGPTYEQYF. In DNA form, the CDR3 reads TGTGCCAGCAGTTACTCAGGGGGCCCCACCTACGAGCAGTACTTC.

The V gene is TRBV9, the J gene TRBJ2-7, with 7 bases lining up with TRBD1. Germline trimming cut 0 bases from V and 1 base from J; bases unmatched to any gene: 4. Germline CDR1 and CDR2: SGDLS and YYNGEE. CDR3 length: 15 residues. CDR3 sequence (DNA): TGTGCCAGCAGCGTAGGTCAGGGGGTTTCCTACGAGCAGTACTTC. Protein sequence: CASSVGQGVSYEQYF.

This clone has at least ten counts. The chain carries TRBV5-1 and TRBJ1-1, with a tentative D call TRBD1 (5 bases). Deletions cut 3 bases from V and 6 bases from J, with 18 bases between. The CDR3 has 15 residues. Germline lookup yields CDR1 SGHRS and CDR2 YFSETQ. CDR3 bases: TGCGCCAGCAGCTCCACCGGTGGGGGGATCGCTGAAGCTTTCTTT. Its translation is CASSSTGGGIAEAFF.

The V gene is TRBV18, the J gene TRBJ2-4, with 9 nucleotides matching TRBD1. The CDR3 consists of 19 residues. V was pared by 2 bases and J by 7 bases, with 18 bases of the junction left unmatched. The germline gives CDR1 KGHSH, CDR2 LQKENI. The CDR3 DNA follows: TGTGCCAGCTCACCAACTTCCGGGACAGGGTTCCTGGCTGGGAACATTCAGTACTTC. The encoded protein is CASSPTSGTGFLAGNIQYF.

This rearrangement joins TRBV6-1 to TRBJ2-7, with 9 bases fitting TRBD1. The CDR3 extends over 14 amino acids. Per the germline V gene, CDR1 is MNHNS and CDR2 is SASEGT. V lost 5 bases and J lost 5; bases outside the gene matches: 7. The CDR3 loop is CASSPGTGPNEQYF. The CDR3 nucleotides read TGTGCCAGCAGTCCCGGGACAGGGCCCAACGAGCAGTACTTC.

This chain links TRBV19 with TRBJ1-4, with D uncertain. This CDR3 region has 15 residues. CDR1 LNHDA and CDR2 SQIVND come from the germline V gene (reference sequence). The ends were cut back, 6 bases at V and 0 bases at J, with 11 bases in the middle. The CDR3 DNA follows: TGTGCCAGTAGGGCCTCGGGTTCAACTAATGAAAAACTGTTTTTT. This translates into CASRASGSTNEKLFF.

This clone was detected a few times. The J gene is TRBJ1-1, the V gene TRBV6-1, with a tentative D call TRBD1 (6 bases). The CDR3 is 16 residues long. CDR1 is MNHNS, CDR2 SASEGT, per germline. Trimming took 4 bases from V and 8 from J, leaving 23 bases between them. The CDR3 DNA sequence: TGTGCCAGCAGTGCCGACCTCCGGACAGCCTCAAGGGAAGCTTTCTTT. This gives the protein CASSADLRTASREAFF.

CDR3: CASSLSVTNLYEQYF. The DNA of the CDR3 is TGTGCCAGCAGTTTATCGGTGACTAACCTCTACGAGCAGTACTTC. J is TRBJ2-7 and V is TRBV27; TRBD2 might be the D (5 bases). The CDR3 has 15 amino acids. Trimming removed 0 bases from V and 3 bases from J, with 12 bases in between. The germline V gene has CDR1 MNHEY and CDR2 SMNVEV (reference sequence).

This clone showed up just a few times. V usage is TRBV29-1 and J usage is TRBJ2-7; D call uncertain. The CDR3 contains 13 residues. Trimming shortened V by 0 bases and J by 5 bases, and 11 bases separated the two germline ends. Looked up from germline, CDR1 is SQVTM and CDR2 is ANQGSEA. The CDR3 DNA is TGCAGCGTTGAAGATCAAAAGCGCAACGAGCAGTACTTC. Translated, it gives CSVEDQKRNEQYF.